Listed below are T cell receptor beta chains from one sample, sequenced in a study of tumor-infiltrating lymphocytes in primary liver carcinoma. One entry per CDR3 protein results from TCRdb running MiXCR on the multiplex PCR reads. The table lists tens of thousands of distinct CDR3 sequences, roughly two thirds of them singletons. Sequenced sample: liver tumor tissue from sampling region 4. The receptors shown here come from a man aged 35-49 years with primary liver carcinoma and hepatitis B virus infection. The CDR3 runs from the conserved cysteine through the conserved F or W. A D gene is named only where the DNA matches it firmly. Rows may omit the clone size; those that give it use once, few, many or a size class.

CDR3nt | CDR3aa | v_gene | d_gene | j_gene | len | abundance
TGTACCAGCAGCTCTCAGATCACCGGGGAGCTGTTTTTT | CTSSSQITGELFF | TRBV14 | - | TRBJ2-2 | 13 | once
TGTGCCAGCAGCTTATATGGTCGACGGGACAACGAAACCTACGAGCAGTACTTC | CASSLYGRRDNETYEQYF | TRBV7-9 | - | TRBJ2-7 | 18 | -
TGTGCCAGCAGCGCGAAAGGGCCGAATGATCAGTTCTTC | CASSAKGPNDQFF | TRBV11-1 | - | TRBJ2-1 | 13 | -
TGTGCCAGCAGTTACCGGGGACAAGGCGCCGAGCAGTATTTC | CASSYRGQGAEQYF | TRBV6-6 | - | TRBJ2-7 | 14 | -
TGTGCCAGCAGCTGCGCCGGGGGGACTAGCGGGAGAAGGGCAGATACGCAGTATTTT | CASSCAGGTSGRRADTQYF | TRBV21-1 | - | TRBJ2-3 | 19 | -
TGTACCAGCAGCTTGAGCGTTGGCATTCAAGAGACCCAGTACTTC | CTSSLSVGIQETQYF | TRBV5-5 | - | TRBJ2-5 | 15 | -
TGCAGCGTTGAAGATCCAGGGGGGAGCTACTACGAGCAGTACTTC | CSVEDPGGSYYEQYF | TRBV29-1 | - | TRBJ2-7 | 15 | -
TGCGCTAGCAGCCAAGCGGCTAGCGGGATGACTGGTGAGACCCAGTACTTC | CASSQAASGMTGETQYF | TRBV4-3 | TRBD2 | TRBJ2-5 | 17 | -
TGTGCCAGCAGTTCGGCAGGGAGTGAAGCTTTCTTT | CASSSAGSEAFF | TRBV12-3/TRBV12-4 | - | TRBJ1-1 | 12 | many
TGTGCTGGTGAGGGGACCGGTTCCTACGAGCAGTACTTC | CAGEGTGSYEQYF | TRBV12-5 | - | TRBJ2-7 | 13 | -
TGCACCAGCAGCTTGGGGGACCTAAGTCAGCCCCAGCATTTT | CTSSLGDLSQPQHF | TRBV5-1 | - | TRBJ1-5 | 14 | once
TGCGCGAACAGCCAAGATGGGGGCAGGGTCTCTTTCAATTCACCCCTCCACTTT | CANSQDGGRVSFNSPLHF | TRBV4-3 | - | TRBJ1-6 | 18 | once
TGTGCCAGCAACCAGGTCGACAGTTACGAGCAGTACTTC | CASNQVDSYEQYF | TRBV14 | - | TRBJ2-7 | 13 | -
TGTGCCAGCGGCTTAGGTGGGACAGCCCTACGGGGCTACACCTTC | CASGLGGTALRGYTF | TRBV11-2 | TRBD1 | TRBJ1-2 | 15 | once
TGTGTCATCAGTGAGCTCCCGGGACAGGAAGGCCGGGAGCTGTTTTTT | CVISELPGQEGRELFF | TRBV10-3 | TRBD1 | TRBJ2-2 | 16 | -
TGTGCCAGCAACTCACTGCTCAATGAGCAGTTCTTC | CASNSLLNEQFF | TRBV13 | - | TRBJ2-1 | 12 | -
TGCAGCGTTCGTGACAGCGGCGGTGAAAAACTGTTTTTT | CSVRDSGGEKLFF | TRBV29-1 | - | TRBJ1-4 | 13 | medium-sized
TGTGCCATCAGGCACACTAGCGGGGTTAGCACGGATACACATTATTTT | CAIRHTSGVSTDTHYF | TRBV10-3 | TRBD2 | TRBJ2-3 | 16 | -
TGCGCCAGCAATCAATCGATTAGTGGAGCCAAAAACATTCAGTACTTC | CASNQSISGAKNIQYF | TRBV23-1 | - | TRBJ2-4 | 16 | -
TGTGCCAGCAGCTTAGCACGGGAGACTAGCGGGCACCCTACCTACGAGCAGTACTTC | CASSLARETSGHPTYEQYF | TRBV11-2 | TRBD2 | TRBJ2-7 | 19 | -
TGTGCCAGCAGAATGATTGCAACTAATGAAAAACTGCTTTTT | CASRMIATNEKLLF | TRBV6-5 | - | TRBJ1-4 | 14 | few
TGCGGCGTTGAATCGCGGGACGAGCAGTTCTTC | CGVESRDEQFF | TRBV29-1 | - | TRBJ2-1 | 11 | -
TGTGCCAGTAGTCCTGGACTAGCGGGAGGAGCATATACGCAGTATTTT | CASSPGLAGGAYTQYF | TRBV12-3/TRBV12-4 | TRBD2 | TRBJ2-3 | 16 | -
TGTGGCAGCAGCCACCAGCGGGAGGGATTGGGTGAGCAATTCTTC | CGSSHQREGLGEQFF | TRBV11-2 | TRBD2 | TRBJ2-1 | 15 | -
TGCAGTGTTGAAGTGTTGGACAGGGTGGGCACCGGGGAGCTGTTTTTT | CSVEVLDRVGTGELFF | TRBV29-1 | TRBD1 | TRBJ2-2 | 16 | -
TGTGCCAGCAGCCAAAGGGCAGAGTCCGGCTACACCTTC | CASSQRAESGYTF | TRBV3-1 | - | TRBJ1-2 | 13 | -
TGTGCCACACAGGAGGTGAACAGTGAAGCTTTCTTT | CATQEVNSEAFF | TRBV6-1 | - | TRBJ1-1 | 12 | many
TGTGCCAGCGTCCCATCCAGTGGGTTGGTGAACACTGAAGCTTTCTTT | CASVPSSGLVNTEAFF | TRBV11-2 | - | TRBJ1-1 | 16 | -
TGCAGCGCCAAGGGGATAAGGGATTCCCCCTACGAGCAGTACTTC | CSAKGIRDSPYEQYF | TRBV29-1 | - | TRBJ2-7 | 15 | -
TGCCCCATCAGCCTCCTTGGGGCTGCCGATGATACGCAGTATTTT | CPISLLGAADDTQYF | TRBV4-1 | - | TRBJ2-3 | 15 | -
TGTGCCAGCAGTTTGCCGAGGGAGAGCACAGATACGCAATTTTTT | CASSLPRESTDTQFF | TRBV11-1 | - | TRBJ2-3 | 15 | -
TGTGCCAGCAGCCATAACCCGTGGAATAGCGGAGGTAAAAAGTACAATGAGCAGTTCTTC | CASSHNPWNSGGKKYNEQFF | TRBV14 | - | TRBJ2-1 | 20 | -
TGTGCAAGCAACTTAGCTCCACTTATGGAGACCCAGTACTTC | CASNLAPLMETQYF | TRBV11-2 | - | TRBJ2-5 | 14 | -
TGCGACAGCAGCCGAGCCGATGGGGGCCGGACCGGGGAGCTGTTTTTT | CDSSRADGGRTGELFF | TRBV4-1 | - | TRBJ2-2 | 16 | -
TGTGCCAGCAGTGAAGGAGGTGTACAAGTGGAGGAAAAACTGTTTTTT | CASSEGGVQVEEKLFF | TRBV6-1 | - | TRBJ1-4 | 16 | once
TGTGCCCGGAGTGTCGGCGGGAGCTCGGTCTACGAGCAGCACTTC | CARSVGGSSVYEQHF | TRBV30 | TRBD2 | TRBJ2-7 | 15 | -
TGTGCCAGCAGTTACGCAGTCACTGAAGCTTTCTTT | CASSYAVTEAFF | TRBV6-2/TRBV6-3 | - | TRBJ1-1 | 12 | many
TGTGCCAGCAGCCTCGAGGGCAGGCTATCCCTGTATGGCTACACCTTC | CASSLEGRLSLYGYTF | TRBV7-9 | - | TRBJ1-2 | 16 | -
TGTGCCAGTAACCCACAGGTGGTGGGGTCCACTGAAGCTTTCTTT | CASNPQVVGSTEAFF | TRBV28 | - | TRBJ1-1 | 15 | -
TGTGCCAGCAGTTTCTGGGACAGGGTCGGTGAAAAACTGTTTTTT | CASSFWDRVGEKLFF | TRBV28 | TRBD1 | TRBJ1-4 | 15 | many
TGTACCTGGATCCCGGGACTAGCGGGAGGCGATACGCAGTATTTT | CTWIPGLAGGDTQYF | TRBV30 | TRBD2 | TRBJ2-3 | 15 | -
TGTGCCAGCAGCCAAGATCAGACAGGGCCGTACGAGCATTACTTC | CASSQDQTGPYEHYF | TRBV4-2 | TRBD1 | TRBJ2-7 | 15 | -
TGTGCCAGCAGCAAGGGACTAGCGGTTAGCACAGATACGCAGTATTTT | CASSKGLAVSTDTQYF | TRBV11-1 | TRBD2 | TRBJ2-3 | 16 | many
TGTGCCAGCATCCCACCAAGGGGGTTGGTGAACACTGAAGCTTTCTTT | CASIPPRGLVNTEAFF | TRBV11-2 | - | TRBJ1-1 | 16 | -
TGTCCCAACAGCTTGGTTCCCCGACGGTACAATGAGCAGTTCTTC | CPNSLVPRRYNEQFF | TRBV5-5 | - | TRBJ2-1 | 15 | -
TGTGCCAGCAGCTCACCGGGACAGGGGGCCTACGAGCAGTACTTC | CASSSPGQGAYEQYF | TRBV5-6 | TRBD1 | TRBJ2-7 | 15 | few
TGTGCCAGCAGCCGACAATCCATCAACCCTACAGGTACGCAGTATTTT | CASSRQSINPTGTQYF | TRBV11-2 | - | TRBJ2-3 | 16 | -
TGTGCCAGCAGCCCCCGGCGGGAGGGATTGGGTGAGAAGTCCTTC | CASSPRREGLGEKSF | TRBV11-2 | TRBD2 | TRBJ2-1 | 15 | -
TGCGCCAGCAGCTTTACGGAAGAGACCCAGTACTTC | CASSFTEETQYF | TRBV5-1 | - | TRBJ2-5 | 12 | many
TGCGCCAGCAGTTCAGGGCTAGCCGGCTACGAGCAGTACTTC | CASSSGLAGYEQYF | TRBV12-3/TRBV12-4 | - | TRBJ2-7 | 14 | -
TGTGCCAGCACCACTTCGGCGGTAGCCAAAAACATTCAGTACTTC | CASTTSAVAKNIQYF | TRBV11-2 | - | TRBJ2-4 | 15 | many
TGCAACGTTGATGACATCCAAGAGACCCAGTACTTC | CNVDDIQETQYF | TRBV29-1 | - | TRBJ2-5 | 12 | -
TGTCCCAGCAGCTTTGCGGGATCGAACACCGGAGAGCCGTTTTTT | CPSSFAGSNTGEPFF | TRBV11-2 | - | TRBJ2-2 | 15 | -